These 13 T cell receptor beta chains share one sample of origin, sequenced in a study of blood T cell repertoires in COVID-19. Libraries were prepared by immunoSEQ multiplex PCR; TCRdb keeps only in-frame clonotypes and omits some of them. The data hold around 120,000 clones, with approximately 90% observed a single time. The specimen was peripheral blood. All receptors derive from a woman aged 80 or over with acute or convalescent COVID-19.

This rearrangement joins TRBV3-1 (or the pseudogene TRBV3-2) to TRBJ1-1; maybe TRBD1 (5 bases). The V and J ends lost 1 base and 1 base respectively, with 13 bases between them. The CDR3 has 16 residues. Germline V gene lookup returns CDR1 LGHDT and CDR2 YNNKEL (reference sequence). CDR3 region: CASSQAPQTANTEAFF. The CDR3 DNA follows: TGTGCCAGCAGCCAAGCCCCGCAGACAGCGAACACTGAAGCTTTCTTT.

This chain links TRBV19 with TRBJ2-1, with TRBD1 as a possible D gene (6 bases). CDR3 size: 15 residues. The germline V and J ends were trimmed by 3 bases and 0 bases, with 9 bases remaining between them. Germline V CDR1 and CDR2: LNHDA, SQIVND (reference sequence). CDR3 loop: CASSMGALSYNEQFF. The CDR3 DNA reads TGTGCCAGTAGTATGGGGGCCCTCTCCTACAATGAGCAGTTCTTC.

The genes are TRBV28 and TRBJ2-6; D is uncertain. The germline V gene encodes CDR1 MDHEN and CDR2 SYDVKM. The CDR3 runs 14 residues. Trimming took 8 bases from V and 3 from J, leaving 11 bases between them. CDR3 sequence (DNA): TGTGCCAGCTGTCCTAGTAATGGGGCCAACGTCCTGACTTTC. It is translated as CASCPSNGANVLTF. The variable domain in full, completed from reference TRBV28 and TRBJ2-6, reads DVKVTQSSRYLVKRTGEKVFLECVQDMDHENMFWYRQDPGLGLRLIYFSYDVKMKEKGDIPEGYSVSREKKERFSLILESASTNQTSMYLCASCPSNGANVLTFGAGSRLTVL.

V is TRBV24-1 and J is TRBJ1-5; D is possibly TRBD1 (6 bases). Trimming cost V 8 bases and J 4 bases, with 14 bases left between them. The germline CDR1 and CDR2 sequences are KGHDR and SFDVKD. The CDR3 is 14 residues long. The CDR3: CATNVTGWNQPQHF. CDR3 bases: TGTGCCACCAATGTTACAGGGTGGAATCAGCCCCAGCATTTT.

The chain employs TRBV5-1 and TRBJ2-3; D is possibly TRBD1 (6 bases). The germline gives CDR1 SGHRS, CDR2 YFSETQ. The CDR3 totals 15 residues. Trimming left V 5 bases short and J 6 bases short, with 19 bases between. The CDR3 DNA sequence: TGCGCCAGCAGACAGGGCCTGGTGTCTGCCGATACGCAGTATTTT. Protein: CASRQGLVSADTQYF.

The chain recombines TRBV9 with TRBJ2-7; TRBD2 agrees at 11 bases. This CDR3 has 18 residues. Germline loops: CDR1 SGDLS, CDR2 YYNGEE. After removal of 0 bases from V and 7 bases from J, the junction contained 15 bases not matched to a gene. CDR3 nucleotides: TGTGCCAGCAGCGTAGGGTTAGCGGGGGGGCCTGGGGAAGGAGAGCAGTACTTC. Its protein product is CASSVGLAGGPGEGEQYF.

This clone was detected a few times. CDR3 amino acids: CASTGTGKGGYTF. The CDR3 DNA reads as TGTGCCAGCACCGGGACAGGGAAAGGTGGCTACACCTTC. The chain is built from TRBV27 and TRBJ1-2; 9 bases fit TRBD1. Germline V gives CDR1 MNHEY, CDR2 SMNVEV (reference sequence). This CDR3 spans 13 amino acids. V trimming: 7 bases; J trimming: 7 bases; junction bases outside the gene matches: 7.

The rearrangement joins TRBV2 to TRBJ1-1; D is uncertain. The V gene lost 8 bases and the J gene lost 1 base, with 17 bases spanning the gap. Per germline, CDR1 SNHLY and CDR2 FYNNEI. The CDR3 consists of 15 residues. The CDR3 DNA sequence: TGTGCCAGCTCCAGGAGGCAGGCCACGAACACTGAAGCTTTCTTT. Its protein is CASSRRQATNTEAFF.

The rearrangement links TRBV3-1 (or the pseudogene TRBV3-2) to TRBJ1-6; 9 nucleotides agree with TRBD1. V dropped 4 bases and J dropped 8; count of bases not matched to a gene: 3. The CDR3 has 14 residues. CDR1 and CDR2 from the germline V gene are LGHDT and YNNKEL (reference sequence). CDR3: CASSPGQGYSPLHF. DNA for the CDR3: TGTGCCAGCAGCCCGGGACAGGGATATTCACCCCTCCACTTT.

V and J are TRBV28 and TRBJ2-1; perhaps TRBD1 as D (8 bases). The V end lost 6 bases, the J end lost 4 bases, and 16 bases lay between the germline ends. The germline V gene has CDR1 MDHEN and CDR2 SYDVKM. CDR3 length equals 15 residues. For the CDR3, the DNA is TGTGCCAGCAGGGGGGGGACAGGCGTTTACAATGAGCAGTTCTTC. As protein: CASRGGTGVYNEQFF.

The chain carries TRBV28 and TRBJ2-7; D remains unclear. V was clipped by 2 bases and J by 3 bases, with 11 bases between them. Germline loops: CDR1 MDHEN, CDR2 SYDVKM. The CDR3 consists of 14 residues. CDR3 DNA sequence: TGTGCCAGCAGTTTAGTGGAGCCGAACTACGAGCAGTACTTC. This translates into CASSLVEPNYEQYF. Together with reference TRBV28 and TRBJ2-7, the CDR3 gives the full variable domain: DVKVTQSSRYLVKRTGEKVFLECVQDMDHENMFWYRQDPGLGLRLIYFSYDVKMKEKGDIPEGYSVSREKKERFSLILESASTNQTSMYLCASSLVEPNYEQYFGPGTRLTVT.

The chain recombines TRBV7-9 with TRBJ1-1; possibly TRBD1 for D (6 bases). V lost 3 bases to trimming and J lost 7 bases, with 12 bases between them. This CDR3 has 13 residues. Germline CDR1 reads SEHNR; CDR2 reads FQNEAQ (reference sequence). CDR3 loop: CASSLGTGYEAFF. In nucleotides, the CDR3 is TGTGCCAGCAGCTTGGGAACAGGGTATGAAGCTTTCTTT. The full variable domain, rest sourced from reference TRBV7-9 and TRBJ1-1, is DTGVSQNPRHKITKRGQNVTFRCDPISEHNRLYWYRQTLGQGPEFLTYFQNEAQLEKSRLLSDRFSAERPKGSFSTLEIQRTEQGDSAMYLCASSLGTGYEAFFGQGTRLTVV.

CDR3 region: CASTPYQGTGELFF. The CDR3, as DNA: TGTGCCAGCACTCCCTACCAGGGGACAGGGGAGCTGTTTTTT. The V and J genes are TRBV27 and TRBJ2-2; possibly TRBD1 for D (6 bases). The CDR3 sequence is 14 residues long. V gave up 7 bases and J gave up 8 bases, with 17 bases separating them. CDR1 is MNHEY and CDR2 is SMNVEV in the germline V gene (reference sequence).